What follows are 15 T cell receptor beta chains derived from one specimen sequenced in a study of cytomegalovirus exposure and HLA in healthy donors. Sequencing was performed with immunoSEQ multiplex PCR; in TCRdb, only in-frame clones are kept and a portion is missing. The sample has 150,000 to 200,000 clones; around four fifths are singletons. Sequenced: PBMCs. All receptors derive from a young man in good health and CMV-seropositive.

The chain uses TRBV15 and TRBJ1-5; tentative D call: TRBD1 (5 bases). V gave up 1 base and J gave up 9 bases, with 13 bases separating them. Germline lookup yields CDR1 LNHNV and CDR2 YYDKDF (reference sequence). There are 14 residues in the CDR3. The CDR3 bases are TGTGCCACCAGCAGAGGAGGCGGTCAGGGGCCCCAGCATTTT. Its translation: CATSRGGGQGPQHF.

The rearrangement joins TRBV9 to TRBJ1-1; no reliable D call. Germline V gene data show CDR1 as SGDLS and CDR2 as YYNGEE. CDR3 size: 15 residues. The germline V and J ends were trimmed by 6 bases and 1 base, with 16 bases remaining between them. The CDR3 nucleotides read TGTGCCAGCAACCCCGCCCCCGCGGGGAACACTGAAGCTTTCTTT. Protein product: CASNPAPAGNTEAFF. The entire variable domain, with the rest obtained from reference TRBV9 and TRBJ1-1, is as follows: DSGVTQTPKHLITATGQRVTLRCSPRSGDLSVYWYQQSLDQGLQFLIQYYNGEERAKGNILERFSAQQFPDLHSELNLSSLELGDSALYFCASNPAPAGNTEAFFGQGTRLTVV.

The chain couples TRBV28 to TRBJ2-4; D might be TRBD2 (5 bases). Germline V gene lookup returns CDR1 MDHEN and CDR2 SYDVKM. Trimming shortened V by 5 bases and J by 2 bases, and 16 bases separated the two germline ends. This CDR3 contains 16 residues. The CDR3: CASSRAETITKNIQYF. The DNA for the CDR3 is TGTGCCAGCAGTCGTGCGGAGACTATTACCAAAAACATTCAGTACTTC. Based on the CDR3 plus reference TRBV28 and TRBJ2-4, the full variable domain is DVKVTQSSRYLVKRTGEKVFLECVQDMDHENMFWYRQDPGLGLRLIYFSYDVKMKEKGDIPEGYSVSREKKERFSLILESASTNQTSMYLCASSRAETITKNIQYFGAGTRLSVL.

The V gene is TRBV7-2, the J gene TRBJ1-4; 7 bases align to TRBD1. Germline CDR1 SGHTA, CDR2 FQGNSA. The CDR3 has 13 amino acids. The trim removed 6 bases at V and 6 bases at J, leaving 4 bases unmatched. CDR3: CASRGQTYEKLFF. The CDR3, as DNA: TGTGCCAGCAGGGGACAGACTTATGAAAAACTGTTTTTT.

CDR3 loop: CASSSTGGSADTQYF. As DNA, the CDR3 is TGTGCCAGCAGCTCGACAGGGGGCAGCGCAGATACGCAGTATTTT. The chain employs TRBV7-3 and TRBJ2-3; TRBD1 aligns across 10 bases. The germline gives CDR1 SGHTA, CDR2 FQGTGA. The CDR3 contains 15 residues. The V and J ends lost 4 bases and 4 bases, in that order; junction bases with no gene match: 5.

The chain employs TRBV2 and TRBJ2-7, with 9 bases that match TRBD1. Germline V lookup: CDR1 SNHLY, CDR2 FYNNEI. After removal of 7 bases from V and 2 bases from J, the junction contained 9 bases not matched to a gene. This CDR3 is built from 15 residues. CDR3 DNA sequence: TGTGCCAGCAACCCGGGACAGGGTTTTCCCTACGAGCAGTACTTC. Translation: CASNPGQGFPYEQYF.

This clone has more than one count but fewer than ten. J is TRBJ1-2 and V is TRBV4-1, with D possibly being TRBD1 (6 bases). This CDR3 contains 15 residues. Germline V gives CDR1 MGHRA, CDR2 YSYEKL. Trimming removed 4 bases at V and 1 base at J, with 13 bases between. CDR3: CASSRETGSNYGYTF. CDR3 nucleotide sequence: TGCGCCAGCAGCCGAGAGACAGGCAGTAACTATGGCTACACCTTC.

The V gene is TRBV6-5, the J gene TRBJ2-7; tentative D call: TRBD2 (5 bases). V lost 2 bases and J lost 1, with 12 bases in between. The germline gives CDR1 MNHEY, CDR2 SVGAGI. This CDR3 region has 15 residues. The CDR3 DNA is TGTGCCAGCAGTTACCCTAGAGGGATTTCCTACGAGCAGTACTTC. Translation gives CASSYPRGISYEQYF.

As for this clone: Different DNA sequences within this sample yield the same CDR3. The rearrangement joins TRBV11-2 to TRBJ1-5; D is unresolved. The V end lost 1 base, the J end lost 1 base, and 8 bases lay between the germline ends. The CDR3 length is 15 residues. Germline CDR1 and CDR2: SGHAT and FQNNGV. CDR3 nucleotide sequence: TGTGCCAGCAGCTTAGCAGGATACAGCAATCAGCCCCAGCATTTT. This sequence encodes CASSLAGYSNQPQHF.

Here the CDR3 reads CASSQRDFAGANVLTF. The CDR3 DNA follows: TGCGCCAGCAGCCAAAGAGACTTTGCCGGGGCCAACGTCCTGACTTTC. V is TRBV4-3 and J is TRBJ2-6; D unresolved. The germline V and J ends were trimmed by 2 bases and 4 bases, with 12 bases remaining between them. This CDR3 spans 16 amino acids. The V gene's germline CDR1 is LGHNA and CDR2 YSLEER.

This clone was detected only once. This chain links TRBV13 with TRBJ2-1; 7 bases are shared with TRBD2. The germline CDR1 and CDR2 sequences are PRHDT and FYEKMQ (reference sequence). The trim removed 6 bases at V and 7 bases at J, leaving 15 bases unmatched. This CDR3 contains 16 residues. CDR3 in amino acids: CASRRWGSGLLNEQFF. In DNA, the CDR3 is TGTGCCAGCAGACGTTGGGGTAGCGGGTTGCTGAATGAGCAGTTCTTC.

The chain combines TRBV4-3 with TRBJ2-1, with D tentatively TRBD1 (6 bases). Germline CDR1 and CDR2: LGHNA and YSLEER. This CDR3 is built from 14 residues. V gave up 1 base and J gave up 8 bases, with 12 bases separating them. CDR3 in DNA: TGCGCCAGCAGCCAAGGTGGGGGCGCCTATGAGCAGTTCTTC. Its protein product is CASSQGGGAYEQFF.

The chain joins TRBV5-1 to TRBJ2-7; D may be TRBD1 (5 bases). Germline assignment: CDR1 SGHRS and CDR2 YFSETQ. This CDR3 has 18 amino acids. V was cut by 3 bases and J by 0 bases, with 22 bases left in between. DNA for the CDR3: TGCGCCAGCAGCTCCTCGCCTCTACAGGCCTCAACCTCCTACGAGCAGTACTTC. It encodes CASSSSPLQASTSYEQYF.

DNA for the CDR3: TGTGCCAGCAGTTACGGCTCGGAGACTGAAGCTTTCTTT. Translating gives CASSYGSETEAFF. The genes are TRBV6-6 and TRBJ1-1; D is unresolved. Germline V gene sequence: CDR1 MNHNY, CDR2 SVGAGI (reference sequence). The CDR3 extends over 13 amino acids. Trimming removed 2 bases at V and 5 bases at J, with 9 bases between.

The V gene is TRBV19, the J gene TRBJ2-3, with D unclear. Trimming stripped 5 bases from V and 7 bases from J, with 10 bases between. There are 12 residues in the CDR3. Germline V lookup: CDR1 LNHDA, CDR2 SQIVND (reference sequence). As DNA, the CDR3 is TGTGCCAGTAGTGTAGGCGAGAATACGCAGTATTTT. Translation: CASSVGENTQYF.